The rows below give T cell receptor beta chains drawn from one sample of a study of T cells in Graves' hyperthyroidism and ophthalmopathy. Each CDR3 protein gets one entry after TCRdb re-called the multiplex PCR reads with MiXCR. The sample includes approximately 630,000 distinct CDR3 sequences, around 15% seen only once; the top ten take around 3.9%. The sample consisted of blood. The receptors stem from a woman aged 30 to 39 with Graves' hyperthyroidism. Each CDR3 is given with its conserved first and last residue. D genes are given only for firm matches. Expanded clones are given a class, and other clones once, few, many or no size at all.

TRBV6-1	TRBD2	TRBJ2-6	few	TGTGCCAGCAGAAGTAGCGGGAGTGCTGGGGCCAACGTCCTGACTTTC	CASRSSGSAGANVLTF
TRBV20-1	.	TRBJ2-7	few	TGCAGTGCTAGAGACCTAGTACGGGACGAGCAGTACTTC	CSARDLVRDEQYF
TRBV6-1	.	TRBJ2-1	many	TGTGCCAGCAGGGCTGGAAATTATGCGGGTGAGCAGTTCTTC	CASRAGNYAGEQFF
TRBV5-1	.	TRBJ1-4	few	TGCGCCAGCAGCTCCGCAGGGTATGGGGCAAAACTGTTTTTT	CASSSAGYGAKLFF
TRBV6-1	TRBD2	TRBJ2-1	few	TGTGTCAGCAACGCCGGGACTAGCGGGAGGGCCGTCAATGAGCAGTTCTTC	CVSNAGTSGRAVNEQFF
TRBV20-1	.	TRBJ2-7	many	TGCAGTGCTAGGGGACACGCCGAGCAGTACTTC	CSARGHAEQYF
TRBV5-1	.	TRBJ1-2	.	TGCGCCAGCAGCTTGACACAGGGTGACTATGGCTACATCTTC	CASSLTQGDYGYIF
TRBV11-2	.	TRBJ2-4	many	TGTGCCACGGCTCCGGGGCTGCTAGCCAAAAACATTCAGTACTTC	CATAPGLLAKNIQYF
TRBV12-3/TRBV12-4	.	TRBJ2-3	many	TGTGCCAGCAGTTTACAGCGGTCGGGCACAGATACGCAGTATTTT	CASSLQRSGTDTQYF
TRBV30	TRBD1	TRBJ1-2	many	TGTGCCTGGAGAATCGTAGGGACAGGGGTCGGCTACACCTTC	CAWRIVGTGVGYTF
TRBV18	.	TRBJ2-2	many	TGTGCCAGCTCACCGGGACCGAACACCGGGGAGCTGTTTTTT	CASSPGPNTGELFF
TRBV20-1	.	TRBJ2-3	many	TGCAGTGGTGGACCCCCGAGCACAGATACGCAGTATTTT	CSGGPPSTDTQYF
TRBV10-3	.	TRBJ2-7	few	TGTGCCATCAGTGAAGGGCCCCCCTACGAGCAGTACTTC	CAISEGPPYEQYF
TRBV24-1	.	TRBJ2-4	many	TGTGCCACCAGTGATTCTGGGCTGGAAAACATTCAGTACTTC	CATSDSGLENIQYF
TRBV20-1	.	TRBJ2-2	many	TGCAGTGCTAGAGATTGGCAGAACACCGGGGAGCTGTTTTTT	CSARDWQNTGELFF
TRBV9	.	TRBJ2-3	many	TGTGCCAGCAGCGTAGTCGCCGGCACAGATACGCAGTATTTT	CASSVVAGTDTQYF
TRBV30	.	TRBJ2-2	few	TGTGCCTGGAGTGGACAGAACACCGGGGAGCTGTTTTTT	CAWSGQNTGELFF
TRBV7-2	.	TRBJ1-2	many	TGTGCCAGCAGCCCACCGGACAGCCGTCATGGCTACACCTTC	CASSPPDSRHGYTF
TRBV30	TRBD1	TRBJ2-7	.	TGTGCCTGGAGTAGGGGGAGACAGGGGAGACACGAGCAGTACTTC	CAWSRGRQGRHEQYF
TRBV29-1	.	TRBJ2-1	few	TGCAGCGTTGAACTACCAGAACACTCCTACAATGAGCAGTTCTTC	CSVELPEHSYNEQFF
TRBV4-2	.	TRBJ1-1	.	TGTGCCAGCAGCCAAGGACCTCTGGGATCGAACACTGAAGCTTTCTTT	CASSQGPLGSNTEAFF
TRBV7-2	TRBD2	TRBJ2-3	many	TGTGCCAGCAGCATACTAGCGGGAGATACGCAGTATTTT	CASSILAGDTQYF
TRBV12-3/TRBV12-4	TRBD1	TRBJ1-6	many	TGTGCCAGCAGGCGGACAGGGGTTAATTCACCCCTCCACTTT	CASRRTGVNSPLHF
TRBV29-1	.	TRBJ2-3	once	TGCAGCGTTGAAGATCGCCTATTGACCCGGGGTTCAGATACGCAGTATTTT	CSVEDRLLTRGSDTQYF
TRBV19	TRBD2	TRBJ2-7	few	TGTGCCAGTAGGCCCAGGGCTAGCGGGACCCACGAGCAGTACTTC	CASRPRASGTHEQYF
TRBV20-1	.	TRBJ2-3	many	TGCAGTGCCCATAGAGCGGGCGTAGATACGCAGTATTTT	CSAHRAGVDTQYF
TRBV9	.	TRBJ2-7	.	TGTGCCAGCAGCGTCGGGACATATAGCTCCTACGAGCAGTACTTC	CASSVGTYSSYEQYF
TRBV3-1	TRBD2	TRBJ2-2	.	TGTGCCAGCAGCCGGACTAGCGGGAGAAGTCGGGAGCTGTGTTTT	CASSRTSGRSRELCF
TRBV28	TRBD1	TRBJ2-3	many	TGTGCCAGCAGTTTAAGGGGTGGACAGGGCACAGATACGCAGTATTTT	CASSLRGGQGTDTQYF
TRBV12-3/TRBV12-4	.	TRBJ1-5	many	TGTGCCAGCAGGCCGACCGCAAAAGGGAGGCAGCATTTT	CASRPTAKGRQHF
TRBV9	TRBD2	TRBJ2-1	.	TGTGCCAGCAGCGCCGATCGCGGGAGCAATGAGCAGTTCTTC	CASSADRGSNEQFF
TRBV7-2	.	TRBJ1-4	many	TGTGCCAGCAGCTTATTTGGGGCAGGTGAAAAACTGTTTTTT	CASSLFGAGEKLFF
TRBV7-2	TRBD2	TRBJ2-1	many	TGTGCCAGCAGCCCGGGTCGGACTAAGGGAGGGTACAATGAGCAGTTCTTC	CASSPGRTKGGYNEQFF
TRBV5-1	TRBD2	TRBJ2-3	.	TGCGCCAGCAGCTTCTTAGCGGGATCAGCCCAGTATTTT	CASSFLAGSAQYF
TRBV6-1	.	TRBJ1-2	few	TGTGCCAGCAGTGAAGCGGGGCGGGGGAACTATGGCTACACCTTC	CASSEAGRGNYGYTF
TRBV30	TRBD2	TRBJ2-1	few	TGTGCCTGGAGTATACTAGCGGGAGGGTACAATGAGCAGTTCTTC	CAWSILAGGYNEQFF
TRBV29-1	.	TRBJ2-7	many	TGCAGCGTTGACGACGGCGGCTACGAGCAGTACTTC	CSVDDGGYEQYF